These 29 T cell receptor beta chains came from one sample sequenced in a study of vaccination effects on CD4 cells after COVID-19. Peptide-pool stimulation followed by sequencing identified expanded antigen-specific CD4+ clonotypes in the ViraFEST assay. Following 10 days of culture, CD4+ T cells were isolated. Testing of the vaccine recipients showed negative nucleocapsid antibodies and no prior SARS-CoV-2 infection. Generated by immunoSEQ multiplex PCR, the TCRdb table keeps only in-frame clones and is missing some. The table has tens of thousands of clones, more than 60% seen once. These receptors have no identified antigens. Specimen: CD4+ T cells from PBMCs cultured with HCoV-OC43 spike peptides, collected before COVID-19 vaccination. Subset denoted: HCoV-OC43 spike overlapping peptide pool stimulation. The receptors derive from a human donor who received a COVID-19 vaccine.

V and J are TRBV18 and TRBJ2-7, with TRBD2 matching 7 bases. The CDR3 consists of 14 residues. V dropped 5 bases and J dropped 6; count of bases not matched to a gene: 10. Looked up from germline, CDR1 is KGHSH and CDR2 is LQKENI. The CDR3, as DNA: TGTGCCAGCTCATTCTACGGACTAGTCCGCGAGCAGTACTTC. Protein: CASSFYGLVREQYF.

This sequence joins TRBV27 and TRBJ1-4; D not certain. Trimming pared 7 bases from V and 8 bases from J, leaving 20 bases between. Germline V gene data show CDR1 as MNHEY and CDR2 as SMNVEV (reference sequence). This CDR3 region has 15 residues. CDR3 amino acids: CASNPRGHKLEKLFF. DNA for the CDR3: TGTGCCAGCAACCCCCGCGGGCATAAATTAGAAAAACTGTTTTTT. Variable domain in full (rest from reference TRBV27 and TRBJ1-4): EAQVTQNPRYLITVTGKKLTVTCSQNMNHEYMSWYRQDPGLGLRQIYYSMNVEVTDKGDVPEGYKVSRKEKRNFPLILESPSPNQTSLYFCASNPRGHKLEKLFFGSGTQLSVL.

This chain links TRBV28 with TRBJ2-7, with 8 bases aligning to TRBD1. The CDR3 has 15 amino acids. Unmatched junction bases numbered 14, after V lost 8 bases and J lost 5 bases. CDR1 is MDHEN and CDR2 is SYDVKM in the germline V gene. The CDR3 nucleotides are TGTGCCAGCCATTCAGACAGGGGAGAGGGGAACGAGCAGTACTTC. Translated, it gives CASHSDRGEGNEQYF.

This clone was picked up one time. V usage is TRBV4-3 and J usage is TRBJ1-6, with 7 bases identical to TRBD1. The V gene end was trimmed by 0 bases and the J gene end by 8 bases; junction bases not matched to a gene: 7. This CDR3 is built from 16 residues. Germline CDR1 and CDR2: LGHNA and YSLEER. This CDR3 reads CASSQEVGQAHSPLHF. The CDR3 nucleotides are TGCGCCAGCAGCCAAGAGGTAGGACAGGCCCATTCACCCCTCCACTTT.

This clone showed up many times. This chain links TRBV6-1 with TRBJ1-5; perhaps TRBD1 as D (5 bases). This CDR3 is 15 amino acids long. With 1 base removed from V and 3 bases from J, the gap between germline ends came to 10 bases. From germline, CDR1 is MNHNS and CDR2 SASEGT. The CDR3 here is CASSEGDGLNQPQHF. In DNA, the CDR3 is TGTGCCAGCAGTGAAGGGGACGGACTCAATCAGCCCCAGCATTTT.

The rearrangement joins TRBV28 to TRBJ2-1; unclear D gene. Per the germline V gene, CDR1 is MDHEN and CDR2 is SYDVKM. The V end lost 5 bases, the J end lost 7 bases, and 12 bases lay between the germline ends. The CDR3 spans 13 residues. CDR3 amino acids: CASSTYLENEQFF. The CDR3 DNA follows: TGTGCCAGCAGTACTTATCTCGAGAATGAGCAGTTCTTC. The whole variable domain, remainder taken from reference TRBV28 and TRBJ2-1, is DVKVTQSSRYLVKRTGEKVFLECVQDMDHENMFWYRQDPGLGLRLIYFSYDVKMKEKGDIPEGYSVSREKKERFSLILESASTNQTSMYLCASSTYLENEQFFGPGTRLTVL.

J is TRBJ1-2 and V is TRBV5-1, with D tentatively TRBD1 (6 bases). Trimming removed 0 bases from V and 9 bases from J, with 15 bases in between. The CDR3 consists of 14 residues. The germline gives CDR1 SGHRS, CDR2 YFSETQ. The CDR3 DNA reads TGCGCCAGCAGCTTGGGACAGGACCTTTATCGCTACACCTTC. Its translation is CASSLGQDLYRYTF.

The V gene is TRBV7-3, the J gene TRBJ1-1; TRBD1 is a possible D gene (5 bases). Trimming shortened V by 5 bases and J by 1 base, and 11 bases separated the two germline ends. This CDR3 region has 14 residues. From germline, CDR1 is SGHTA and CDR2 FQGTGA. The CDR3 nucleotides are TGTGCCAGCAGCCTCTTGGGGGGGAACACTGAAGCTTTCTTT. This encodes CASSLLGGNTEAFF.

The chain employs TRBV12-3 or TRBV12-4 and TRBJ1-2, with D hard to call. Trimming took 7 bases from V and 7 from J, leaving 13 bases between them. The CDR3 is made up of 12 amino acids. CDR3 in amino acids: CASTSRVGGYTF. Here the CDR3 DNA reads TGTGCCAGCACCAGCCGGGTGGGTGGCTACACCTTC.

The rearrangement links TRBV3-1 (or the pseudogene TRBV3-2) to TRBJ2-1; D perhaps matches TRBD2 (5 bases). Per germline, CDR1 LGHDT and CDR2 YNNKEL (reference sequence). V lost 1 base and J 0 bases, leaving 16 bases between the germline ends. The CDR3 contains 18 residues. CDR3: CASSQGRLALSSYNEQFF. The CDR3 DNA sequence: TGTGCCAGCAGCCAAGGCAGGCTAGCCCTGAGCTCCTACAATGAGCAGTTCTTC.

The CDR3 DNA reads as TGCAGCGTTGAACTGGGTGCCGGGGACTATGGCTACACCTTC. Translation: CSVELGAGDYGYTF. The chain carries TRBV29-1 and TRBJ1-2; D is uncertain. This CDR3 has 14 amino acids. The V gene's germline CDR1 is SQVTM and CDR2 ANQGSEA. V dropped 2 bases and J dropped 3 bases, with 13 bases sitting between them.

The chain is built from TRBV7-9 and TRBJ2-7, with D possibly TRBD2 on 6 matching bases. Germline V lookup: CDR1 SEHNR, CDR2 FQNEAQ (reference sequence). The CDR3 consists of 14 residues. V dropped 5 bases and J dropped 4 bases, with 15 bases sitting between them. CDR3 in amino acids: CASSTTGGMYEQYF. CDR3 coding DNA: TGTGCCAGCAGCACAACGGGCGGGATGTACGAGCAGTACTTC.

V gene TRBV11-1 combines with J gene TRBJ2-1; no definite D call. The CDR3 is made up of 12 amino acids. V lost 5 bases and J lost 8, with 10 bases in between. Germline assignment: CDR1 SGHAT and CDR2 FQDESV (reference sequence). The CDR3 loop reads CASSPLEDEQFF. The CDR3 DNA sequence: TGTGCCAGCAGCCCCCTCGAAGATGAGCAGTTCTTC.

This chain connects TRBV19 to TRBJ2-4; possibly TRBD2 for D (5 bases). V lost 1 base, J lost 0 bases, and 13 bases lay in between. The germline V gene encodes CDR1 LNHDA and CDR2 SQIVND (reference sequence). This CDR3 contains 17 residues. The CDR3 loop is CASSIGQRSLAKNIQYF. CDR3 sequence (DNA): TGTGCCAGTAGTATAGGTCAGCGGTCTTTAGCCAAAAACATTCAGTACTTC.

The rearrangement links TRBV4-3 to TRBJ2-3; D gene uncertain. V was trimmed by 2 bases and J by 2 bases, leaving 14 bases between them. The CDR3 is 16 residues long. Germline V gene sequence: CDR1 LGHNA, CDR2 YSLEER. The CDR3 DNA sequence: TGCGCCAGCAGCCAATATGTAGGGCCACTCACAGATACGCAGTATTTT. Its protein product is CASSQYVGPLTDTQYF.

This clone was observed a handful of times. The chain links TRBV5-4 to TRBJ2-2; D gene uncertain. Germline V gives CDR1 SGHNT, CDR2 YYREEE (reference sequence). The CDR3 consists of 14 residues. The V gene lost 2 bases and the J gene lost 6 bases, with 11 bases spanning the gap. The CDR3 is CASSLSSHSGELFF. The CDR3 DNA reads TGTGCCAGCAGCTTAAGCTCCCACTCCGGGGAGCTGTTTTTT.

The V and J genes are TRBV3-1 (or the pseudogene TRBV3-2) and TRBJ1-6, with D maybe TRBD1 (5 bases). Germline V gives CDR1 LGHDT, CDR2 YNNKEL (reference sequence). The germline V and J ends were trimmed by 5 bases and 9 bases, with 14 bases remaining between them. The CDR3 loop spans 14 amino acids. The CDR3 loop is CASSTRDPSSPLHF. As DNA, the CDR3 is TGTGCCAGCAGCACCCGGGACCCATCTTCACCCCTCCACTTT.

The chain combines TRBV30 with TRBJ1-2, with D maybe TRBD1 (6 bases). Trimming stripped 4 bases from V and 3 bases from J, with 9 bases between. This CDR3 comprises 12 residues. Germline V CDR1 and CDR2: GTSNPN, SVGIG (reference sequence). CDR3 sequence: CAWNTGHYGYTF. CDR3 nucleotide sequence: TGTGCCTGGAATACAGGGCACTATGGCTACACCTTC.

V usage is TRBV4-1 and J usage is TRBJ1-4; no firm D call. CDR1 MGHRA and CDR2 YSYEKL come from the germline V gene. The CDR3 runs to 16 residues. The V and J ends lost 0 bases and 4 bases respectively, with 12 bases between them. The CDR3 loop reads CASSQDTRYNNEKLFF. In nucleotides, the CDR3 is TGCGCCAGCAGCCAAGATACAAGATACAATAATGAAAAACTGTTTTTT.

The V call is TRBV30, the J call TRBJ2-1; no firm D call. Germline V gene sequence: CDR1 GTSNPN, CDR2 SVGIG (reference sequence). Trimming pared 3 bases from V and 9 bases from J, leaving 9 bases between. This CDR3 is 11 amino acids long. The CDR3 protein is CAWRALGEQFF. The CDR3 DNA reads TGTGCCTGGAGGGCCCTGGGTGAGCAGTTCTTC.

This chain uses TRBV15 with TRBJ1-2; D is perhaps TRBD1 (5 bases). The length of the CDR3 is 15 residues. V was clipped by 6 bases and J by 4 bases, with 18 bases between them. The germline V gene encodes CDR1 LNHNV and CDR2 YYDKDF (reference sequence). CDR3 region: CATSQSTGAGYGYTF. The CDR3 DNA reads as TGTGCCACCAGTCAGTCCACCGGGGCCGGCTATGGCTACACCTTC.

This clone has more than one count but fewer than ten. The chain links TRBV18 to TRBJ1-2; possibly TRBD1 for D (6 bases). The CDR3 covers 14 residues. Trimming took off 2 bases at V and 4 bases at J, with 11 bases between the two ends. Germline CDR1 is KGHSH and CDR2 is LQKENI. CDR3 nucleotide sequence: TGTGCCAGCTCACCAGCGGGGGGCATCTATGGCTACACCTTC. Translating it yields CASSPAGGIYGYTF.

This chain uses TRBV12-5 with TRBJ2-3; 12 bases agree with TRBD2. The germline V gene encodes CDR1 LGHNT and CDR2 FRNRAP. With V trimmed by 6 bases and J by 4 bases, 8 bases remained unmatched. This CDR3 has 16 residues. The CDR3 spells CASGSILAGGPDTQYF. Here the CDR3 DNA reads TGTGCTAGTGGCTCGATACTAGCGGGGGGCCCAGATACGCAGTATTTT.

The V gene is TRBV19, the J gene TRBJ1-5; 8 positions match TRBD1. The CDR3 is made up of 19 amino acids. V was pared by 0 bases and J by 0 bases, with 10 bases of the junction left unmatched. Germline V gene sequence: CDR1 LNHDA, CDR2 SQIVND (reference sequence). The DNA of the CDR3 is TGTGCCAGTAGTATAGAGGAGAGGGACAGGAGATATAGCAATCAGCCCCAGCATTTT. It yields the protein CASSIEERDRRYSNQPQHF.

This clone was detected once. The chain has TRBV10-3 and TRBJ1-2, with D hard to call. V was cut by 3 bases and J by 9 bases, with 11 bases left in between. The CDR3 length is 12 residues. Germline V lookup: CDR1 ENHRY, CDR2 SYGVKD. DNA for the CDR3: TGTGCCATCAGTGATCAACAAAGGAGCTACACCTTC. Protein: CAISDQQRSYTF.

V usage is TRBV5-4 and J usage is TRBJ1-4, with D perhaps matching TRBD1 (6 bases). V was pared by 0 bases and J by 12 bases, with 18 bases between. There are 15 residues in the CDR3. Germline V lookup: CDR1 SGHNT, CDR2 YYREEE (reference sequence). CDR3 region: CASSLAGDTQLELFF. The CDR3 bases are TGTGCCAGCAGCTTGGCCGGGGACACCCAGTTGGAACTGTTTTTT.

This CDR3 reads CASSPGLAGDNEQFF. DNA for the CDR3: TGTGCCAGCAGCCCCGGACTAGCGGGAGACAATGAGCAGTTCTTC. The V and J genes are TRBV6-4 and TRBJ2-1, with 13 bases aligning to TRBD2. Germline CDR1 is MRHNA and CDR2 is SNTAGT. V was clipped by 6 bases and J by 5 bases; unmatched bases: 4. The CDR3 extends over 15 amino acids.

The CDR3 loop reads CASSSPQGRTEAFF. The CDR3 coding sequence is TGTGCCAGTAGTAGCCCACAGGGTCGCACTGAAGCTTTCTTT. The chain has TRBV19 and TRBJ1-1, with TRBD1 as a possible D gene (6 bases). The CDR3 runs 14 residues. Germline V gene sequence: CDR1 LNHDA, CDR2 SQIVND (reference sequence). Trimming removed 4 bases at V and 4 bases at J, with 13 bases between. Looking up the rest from reference TRBV19 and TRBJ1-1 gives the full variable domain: DGGITQSPKYLFRKEGQNVTLSCEQNLNHDAMYWYRQDPGQGLRLIYYSQIVNDFQKGDIAEGYSVSREKKESFPLTVTSAQKNPTAFYLCASSSPQGRTEAFFGQGTRLTVV.

This rearrangement joins TRBV10-3 to TRBJ1-1; D remains unclear. Germline lookup yields CDR1 ENHRY and CDR2 SYGVKD. The CDR3 runs to 15 residues. V lost 3 bases and J lost 1, with 12 bases in between. The CDR3 DNA reads TGTGCCATCAGTGATAAGGGAGGGAGGAACACTGAAGCTTTCTTT. Amino acid sequence: CAISDKGGRNTEAFF.